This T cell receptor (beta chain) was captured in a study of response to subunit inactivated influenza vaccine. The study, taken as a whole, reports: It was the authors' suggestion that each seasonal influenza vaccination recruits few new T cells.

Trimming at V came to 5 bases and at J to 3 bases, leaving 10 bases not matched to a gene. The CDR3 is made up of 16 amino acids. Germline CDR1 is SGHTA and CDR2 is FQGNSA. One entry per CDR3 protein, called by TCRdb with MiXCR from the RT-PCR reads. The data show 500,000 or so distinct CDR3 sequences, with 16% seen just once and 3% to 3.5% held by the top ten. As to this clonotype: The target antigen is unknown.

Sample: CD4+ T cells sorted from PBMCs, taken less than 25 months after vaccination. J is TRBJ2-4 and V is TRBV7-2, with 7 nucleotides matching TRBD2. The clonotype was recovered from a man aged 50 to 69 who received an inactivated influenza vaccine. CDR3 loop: CASSVAGSGGKNIQYF. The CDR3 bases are TGTGCCAGCAGCGTCGCGGGGTCGGGAGGCAAAAACATTCAGTACTTC.